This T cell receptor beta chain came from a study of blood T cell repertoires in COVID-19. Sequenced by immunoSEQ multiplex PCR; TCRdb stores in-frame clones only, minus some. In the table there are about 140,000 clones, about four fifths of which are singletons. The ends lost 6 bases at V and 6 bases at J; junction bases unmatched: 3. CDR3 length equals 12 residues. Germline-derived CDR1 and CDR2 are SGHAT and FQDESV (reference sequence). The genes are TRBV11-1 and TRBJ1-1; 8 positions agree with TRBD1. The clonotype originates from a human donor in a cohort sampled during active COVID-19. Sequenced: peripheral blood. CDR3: CASRRTGSEAFF. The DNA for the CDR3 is TGTGCCAGCAGAAGGACAGGGTCTGAAGCTTTCTTT.